This T cell receptor beta chain was found in a study of T cells in Graves' hyperthyroidism and ophthalmopathy. The CDR3 extends over 15 amino acids. The V gene's germline CDR1 is MDHEN and CDR2 SYDVKM. Between the trimmed V and J ends, which lost 3 bases and 0 bases, there was a span of 11 bases. Whole-study findings and limits: For ophthalmopathy, model prediction preceded onset by a median approximately 6 months. A model of 13 V-J pairs discriminated ophthalmopathy from stable hyperthyroidism.

Amplified TCR beta CDR3 regions came from RNA transcripts. HTBI primers were the set used in a first-round RT-PCR of the TCR CDR3. TCRdb called the multiplex PCR reads again in MiXCR, with one record for every CDR3 protein. The table lists 530,000 or so distinct CDR3 sequences, under 20% of them singletons. This clonotype was detected ten times or more. Its antigen is still unknown. Patients with ophthalmopathy all had a Clinical Activity Score of at least 3, a NOSPECS grade of at least 4 and duration under 3 months. PBMCs were derived from under 13 ml fresh peripheral blood. The receptor was isolated from a woman under 30 with Graves' ophthalmopathy. The chain is built from TRBV28 and TRBJ1-1; D is ambiguous. Input material: blood. As DNA, the CDR3 is TGTGCCAGCAGTTTTCAGGTTACCATGAACACTGAAGCTTTCTTT. It codes for CASSFQVTMNTEAFF.